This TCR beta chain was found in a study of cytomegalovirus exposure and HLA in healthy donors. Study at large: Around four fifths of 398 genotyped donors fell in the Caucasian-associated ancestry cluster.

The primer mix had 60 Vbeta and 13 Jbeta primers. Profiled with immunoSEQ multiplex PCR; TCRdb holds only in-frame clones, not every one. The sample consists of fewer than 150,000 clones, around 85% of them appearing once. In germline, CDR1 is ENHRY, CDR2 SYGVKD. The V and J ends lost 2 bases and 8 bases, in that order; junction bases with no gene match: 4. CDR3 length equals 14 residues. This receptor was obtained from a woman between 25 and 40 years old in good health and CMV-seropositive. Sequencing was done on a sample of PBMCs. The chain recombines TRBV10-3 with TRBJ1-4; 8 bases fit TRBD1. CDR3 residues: CAISEGQGREKLFF. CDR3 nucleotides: TGTGCCATCAGTGAGGGACAGGGTCGCGAAAAACTGTTTTTT.